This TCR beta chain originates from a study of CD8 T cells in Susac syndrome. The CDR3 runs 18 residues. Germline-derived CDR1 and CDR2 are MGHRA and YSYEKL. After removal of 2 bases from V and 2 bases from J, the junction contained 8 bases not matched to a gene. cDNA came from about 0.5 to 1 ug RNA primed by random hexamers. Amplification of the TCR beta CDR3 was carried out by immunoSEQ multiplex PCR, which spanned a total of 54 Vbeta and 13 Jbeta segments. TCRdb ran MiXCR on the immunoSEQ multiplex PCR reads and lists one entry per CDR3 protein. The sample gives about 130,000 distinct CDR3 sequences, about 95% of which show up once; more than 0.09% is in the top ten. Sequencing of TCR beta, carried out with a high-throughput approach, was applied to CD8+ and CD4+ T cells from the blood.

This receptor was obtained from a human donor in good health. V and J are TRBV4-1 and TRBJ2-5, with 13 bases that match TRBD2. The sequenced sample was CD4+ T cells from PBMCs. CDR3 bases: TGCGCCAGCAGCCAACGTGGGACTAGCGGGACCCTTCAAGAGACCCAGTACTTC. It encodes CASSQRGTSGTLQETQYF.